Included here is one T cell receptor beta chain sequence, with context. The antigen is undetermined. The data originate from a study of blood T cells in healthy people across ages. CDR1 and CDR2 (germline): SGHVS, FQNEAQ. CDR3 length equals 14 residues. General observations from the study: Long-lived donors had more naive CD4+ cells and higher diversity than aged donors.

The second PCR ran about 6 to 12 cycles with a sample-barcoded 5' primer and J-beta primers. Each of the cDNA molecules was tagged by a template-switch adaptor with 12 random nucleotides. From the 5' RACE reads, TCRdb called clonotypes with MiXCR, one entry per CDR3 protein. Among 650,000 to 700,000 distinct CDR3 sequences listed, 32% were seen once. The gene calls are TRBV7-8 and TRBJ2-5, with 7 positions matching TRBD2. The J call is uncertain, as TRBJ2-7 better fits the DNA end. The TCR sequence derives from a woman aged 80 or older in good health. The sample consisted of blood. This chain's CDR3 is CASRSSGGRYEQYF. As DNA, the CDR3 is TGTGCCAGCAGATCTAGCGGAGGGCGCTACGAGCAGTACTTC.